The next 31 T cell receptor beta chains were all read from a single sample in a study of identical twins. TCRdb recomputed calls from the 5' RACE reads with MiXCR, one row per CDR3 protein. The sample lists 220,000 or so distinct CDR3 sequences, roughly 7% occurring once. The data were also submitted as part of a second study, on yellow fever vaccine responses in identical twins.

Sequencing used memory (CD45RO+) T cells sorted from blood. These receptors were collected from a woman aged 18-29 years in good health.

This clonotype was picked up a small number of times. This chain uses TRBV24-1 with TRBJ2-1, with 7 bases lining up with TRBD2. With 4 bases clipped from V and 6 bases from J, the junction kept 17 bases outside the gene matches. The CDR3 sequence is 18 residues long. Germline CDR1 is KGHDR and CDR2 is SFDVKD. In nucleotides, the CDR3 is TGTGCCACCAGTGACCCGCCGGGGGGTGGCGGGACCACCAATGAGCAGTTCTTC. Translating gives CATSDPPGGGGTTNEQFF.

This clonotype occurred a few times. The chain is built from TRBV6-1 and TRBJ1-3, with no clear D. Germline CDR1 is MNHNS and CDR2 is SASEGT. The CDR3 consists of 14 residues. V lost 6 bases and J lost 2, with 11 bases in between. This chain's CDR3 is CASREGWAGNTIYF. CDR3 in DNA: TGTGCCAGCAGGGAGGGCTGGGCTGGAAACACCATATATTTT.

This clonotype appeared a few times. V gene TRBV20-1 combines with J gene TRBJ2-3; 8 nucleotides match TRBD2. CDR1 is DFQATT, CDR2 SNEGSKA, per germline (reference sequence). The CDR3 covers 16 residues. With 0 bases clipped from V and 5 bases from J, the junction kept 10 bases outside the gene matches. CDR3 sequence: CSARDLYGGAVDTQYF. The CDR3, as DNA: TGCAGTGCTAGAGATCTTTACGGGGGGGCCGTAGATACGCAGTATTTT.

Many counts were recorded for this clonotype. This chain joins TRBV5-1 and TRBJ2-2; D may be TRBD2 (6 bases). V was clipped by 4 bases and J by 0 bases, with 13 bases between them. The CDR3 has 16 amino acids. Germline-derived CDR1 and CDR2 are SGHRS and YFSETQ. CDR3 sequence (DNA): TGCGCCAGCAGCCTGGCCGGGACTTCGAACACCGGGGAGCTGTTTTTT. It translates to CASSLAGTSNTGELFF.

This clonotype appeared a few times. The V gene is TRBV12-3 or TRBV12-4, the J gene TRBJ2-1; 11 nucleotides align to TRBD2. The length of the CDR3 is 17 residues. Trimming took 6 bases from V and 2 from J; bases not matched to a gene: 9. DNA for the CDR3: TGTGCCAGCAGCCCTTCTAGCGGGGGGCTTACCTACAATGAGCAGTTCTTC. Translated, it gives CASSPSSGGLTYNEQFF.

This clonotype was counted at least ten times. The gene calls are TRBV12-3 or TRBV12-4 and TRBJ2-3; D uncertain. V lost 6 bases to trimming and J lost 7 bases, with 8 bases between them. The CDR3 covers 11 residues. CDR3 protein: CASSPDHTQYF. The CDR3 DNA follows: TGTGCCAGCAGCCCGGACCATACGCAGTATTTT.

In its sample, this clonotype was seen many times. The chain is built from TRBV7-9 and TRBJ2-1, with 8 bases that match TRBD2. V lost 5 bases and J lost 5; bases outside the gene matches: 11. CDR1 is SEHNR, CDR2 FQNEAQ, per germline (reference sequence). The CDR3 is made up of 16 amino acids. The CDR3 coding sequence is TGTGCCAGCAGCACGGAGAGGGTAGCGGGGAACAATGAGCAGTTCTTC. This encodes CASSTERVAGNNEQFF.

The chain combines TRBV2 with TRBJ1-2, with 9 bases identical to TRBD1. This CDR3 spans 12 amino acids. After removal of 6 bases from V and 8 bases from J, the junction contained 4 bases not matched to a gene. CDR1 is SNHLY and CDR2 is FYNNEI in the germline V gene. The CDR3 loop is CASRGDRAGYTF. The CDR3 DNA reads TGTGCCAGCAGGGGGGACAGGGCCGGCTACACCTTC.

This clonotype was seen many times. The V call is TRBV29-1, the J call TRBJ2-1; 7 bases are shared with TRBD1. Germline V gene lookup returns CDR1 SQVTM and CDR2 ANQGSEA. The CDR3 is 13 residues long. Germline trimming cut 4 bases from V and 4 bases from J; bases unmatched to any gene: 4. The CDR3 region has the DNA TGCAGCGTTGGACAGGGCCTTTACAATGAGCAGTTCTTC. Its translation is CSVGQGLYNEQFF.

This clonotype was recorded a few times. V usage is TRBV7-8 and J usage is TRBJ2-4; D possibly uses TRBD1 or TRBD2 (5 bases each). V lost 0 bases, J lost 3 bases, and 12 bases lay in between. Germline assignment: CDR1 SGHVS and CDR2 FQNEAQ. The CDR3 spans 16 residues. The CDR3 sequence: CASSLAGEPGKNIQYF. The CDR3 region has the DNA TGTGCCAGCAGCTTAGCGGGGGAGCCAGGCAAAAACATTCAGTACTTC.

The chain couples TRBV5-1 to TRBJ1-2, with D unclear. There are 13 residues in the CDR3. Trimming left V 1 base short and J 5 bases short, with 9 bases between. Germline loops: CDR1 SGHRS, CDR2 YFSETQ. The DNA of the CDR3 is TGCGCCAGCAGCTTGCTGGGGAGATATGGCTACACCTTC. This sequence encodes CASSLLGRYGYTF.

This clonotype has more than one count but fewer than ten. CDR3 nucleotides: TGTGCCATCAGTGTGCCGGGACAGAAAGAGACCCAGTACTTC. As protein: CAISVPGQKETQYF. The chain is built from TRBV10-3 and TRBJ2-5; 7 nucleotides match TRBD1. Germline assignment: CDR1 ENHRY and CDR2 SYGVKD. The CDR3 contains 14 residues. V was pared by 4 bases and J by 3 bases, with 5 bases of the junction left unmatched.

In this sample, this clonotype turned up a few times. The chain links TRBV15 to TRBJ2-5, with 8 positions matching TRBD1. Germline V gene lookup returns CDR1 LNHNV and CDR2 YYDKDF (reference sequence). The V segment lost 5 bases and the J segment 5 bases; nucleotides outside the gene matches: 10. This CDR3 is built from 15 residues. CDR3 protein: CATSRYRGSRETQYF. Written as DNA, the CDR3 is TGTGCCACCAGCCGTTACAGGGGGTCGAGGGAGACCCAGTACTTC.

The V call is TRBV6-1, the J call TRBJ1-5; D perhaps matches TRBD1 (5 bases). CDR3 size: 15 residues. Germline V lookup: CDR1 MNHNS, CDR2 SASEGT. Trimming shortened V by 5 bases and J by 9 bases, and 20 bases separated the two germline ends. This CDR3 reads CASSPDRSGRGPQHF. In nucleotides, the CDR3 is TGTGCCAGCAGTCCCGACAGATCTGGACGTGGGCCCCAGCATTTT.

This clonotype has just a few counts. The chain has TRBV7-9 and TRBJ1-5; tentatively, D is TRBD1 (5 bases). The V gene's germline CDR1 is SEHNR and CDR2 FQNEAQ (reference sequence). Trimming took 2 bases from V and 1 from J, leaving 6 bases between them. The CDR3 runs to 14 residues. In nucleotides, the CDR3 is TGTGCCAGCAGCTTAAAGGGGAGCAATCAGCCCCAGCATTTT. Amino acid sequence: CASSLKGSNQPQHF.

This clonotype appeared once. The J gene is TRBJ2-7, the V gene TRBV6-1, with D uncertain. The CDR3 loop spans 12 amino acids. CDR1 is MNHNS, CDR2 SASEGT, per germline. V was clipped by 8 bases and J by 2 bases, with 10 bases between them. The DNA of the CDR3 is TGTGCCAGCGAGGCGGATCCCTACGAGCAGTACGTC. Encoded protein: CASEADPYEQYV.

This clonotype was seen only a few times. The chain couples TRBV5-6 to TRBJ1-4; D call uncertain. This CDR3 spans 13 amino acids. The germline gives CDR1 SGHDT, CDR2 YYEEEE. V gave up 0 bases and J gave up 8 bases, with 8 bases separating them. CDR3 region: CASSLVGSEKLFF. CDR3 DNA sequence: TGTGCCAGCAGCTTGGTGGGGAGCGAAAAACTGTTTTTT.

The chain links TRBV12-3 or TRBV12-4 to TRBJ2-1, with 10 positions matching TRBD2. The V segment lost 7 bases and the J segment 6 bases; nucleotides outside the gene matches: 6. The CDR3 loop spans 14 amino acids. The CDR3 here is CASTLAGGSNEQFF. The CDR3 DNA follows: TGTGCCAGCACCTTAGCGGGGGGTTCCAATGAGCAGTTCTTC.

The chain has TRBV12-3 or TRBV12-4 and TRBJ2-3, with TRBD2 identical over 8 bases. This CDR3 is built from 14 residues. The junction had 5 bases not matched to a gene; V was cut back by 4 bases and J by 5 bases. CDR3 sequence (DNA): TGTGCCAGCAGTTCCCGGGGGGGTAAAGATACGCAGTATTTT. Protein product: CASSSRGGKDTQYF.

The sample holds a few counts of this clonotype. The V call is TRBV5-1, the J call TRBJ2-3, with 13 bases identical to TRBD2. CDR1 SGHRS and CDR2 YFSETQ come from the germline V gene. V lost 4 bases, J lost 2 bases, and 7 bases stayed unmatched. The CDR3 is 17 residues long. The CDR3 region has the DNA TGCGCCAGCAGCCTCCAAGGACTAGCGGGAGCCACAGATACGCAGTATTTT. Protein product: CASSLQGLAGATDTQYF. The full variable domain, rest sourced from reference TRBV5-1 and TRBJ2-3, is KAGVTQTPRYLIKTRGQQVTLSCSPISGHRSVSWYQQTPGQGLQFLFEYFSETQRNKGNFPGRFSGRQFSNSRSEMNVSTLELGDSALYLCASSLQGLAGATDTQYFGPGTRLTVL.

This clonotype appeared many times. The CDR3 DNA sequence: TGTGCCAGCAGTGTGCCAGGCGATCAGCCCCAGCATTTT. It encodes CASSVPGDQPQHF. This chain joins TRBV2 and TRBJ1-5, with D uncertain. The germline gives CDR1 SNHLY, CDR2 FYNNEI. V dropped 4 bases and J dropped 5 bases, with 9 bases sitting between them. The CDR3 loop spans 13 amino acids.

In its sample, this clonotype was seen many times. This chain links TRBV11-2 with TRBJ2-4; 12 bases fit TRBD2. The germline CDR1 and CDR2 sequences are SGHAT and FQNNGV. With 5 bases clipped from V and 3 bases from J, the junction kept 14 bases outside the gene matches. The CDR3 has 19 amino acids. CDR3 loop: CASSRRASGGAIDKNIQYF. The CDR3 DNA reads TGTGCCAGCAGCCGGCGGGCTAGCGGGGGGGCAATAGACAAAAACATTCAGTACTTC.

This clonotype was counted between two and nine times. The V and J genes are TRBV18 and TRBJ2-2, with TRBD2 as a possible D gene (7 bases). Germline V CDR1 and CDR2: KGHSH, LQKENI. The CDR3 sequence is 16 residues long. V was cut by 8 bases and J by 0 bases, with 16 bases left in between. Here the CDR3 reads CASPAGGGTNTGELFF. The DNA of the CDR3 is TGTGCCAGCCCAGCCGGCGGGGGCACGAACACCGGGGAGCTGTTTTTT.

This clonotype was found many times. This chain links TRBV20-1 with TRBJ1-4, with D perhaps matching TRBD1 (5 bases). This CDR3 comprises 14 residues. V lost 2 bases and J 7 bases, leaving 14 bases between the germline ends. CDR1 is DFQATT and CDR2 is SNEGSKA in the germline V gene (reference sequence). CDR3 in amino acids: CSARSGDVVEKLFF. The CDR3 DNA sequence: TGCAGTGCTAGATCCGGGGACGTTGTTGAAAAACTGTTTTTT.

Ten or more counts support this clonotype. V usage is TRBV7-9 and J usage is TRBJ1-4; 7 bases are shared with TRBD1. Germline V gives CDR1 SEHNR, CDR2 FQNEAQ (reference sequence). The J segment lost 7 bases and the V segment lost 5 bases, leaving 7 bases of the junction unmatched. The CDR3 length is 14 residues. The CDR3 sequence is CASSEQGPPEKLFF. The CDR3 DNA reads as TGTGCCAGCAGCGAACAGGGGCCGCCTGAAAAACTGTTTTTT. The whole variable domain, filled in from reference TRBV7-9 and TRBJ1-4, reads DTGVSQNPRHKITKRGQNVTFRCDPISEHNRLYWYRQTLGQGPEFLTYFQNEAQLEKSRLLSDRFSAERPKGSFSTLEIQRTEQGDSAMYLCASSEQGPPEKLFFGSGTQLSVL.

The genes are TRBV20-1 and TRBJ2-3; 15 bases line up with TRBD2. Unmatched junction bases numbered 11, after V lost 1 base and J lost 6 bases. The V gene's germline CDR1 is DFQATT and CDR2 SNEGSKA (reference sequence). The CDR3 spans 18 residues. The CDR3 loop is CSARVGLAGGQMGDTQYF. The CDR3 DNA is TGCAGTGCTAGAGTGGGACTAGCGGGGGGCCAAATGGGGGATACGCAGTATTTT.

This clonotype was picked up a small number of times. The J gene is TRBJ2-1, the V gene TRBV6-5, with D maybe TRBD2 (5 bases). V shed 6 bases and J shed 6 bases, with 12 bases lying between them. The CDR3 is 13 residues long. CDR1 is MNHEY and CDR2 is SVGAGI in the germline V gene. CDR3 in amino acids: CASRDSILNEQFF. The CDR3 nucleotides read TGTGCCAGCAGGGACTCCATCCTCAATGAGCAGTTCTTC.

The chain joins TRBV20-1 to TRBJ1-1; 7 nucleotides match TRBD1. The length of the CDR3 is 14 residues. Trimming cost V 3 bases and J 1 base; bases outside gene matches: 5. Germline V gene data show CDR1 as DFQATT and CDR2 as SNEGSKA (reference sequence). This CDR3 is CSARTGNGNTEAFF. The CDR3, as DNA: TGCAGTGCTAGGACAGGGAATGGGAACACTGAAGCTTTCTTT.

This clonotype was detected only a few times. This chain links TRBV6-2 or TRBV6-3 with TRBJ2-3; D is tentatively TRBD1 or TRBD2 (5 bases each). This CDR3 comprises 15 residues. V was shortened by 5 bases and J by 3 bases, with 15 bases between the two germline ends. Germline CDR1 and CDR2: MNHEY and SVGEGT. CDR3 loop: CASSRPQGRTDTQYF. The CDR3 nucleotides are TGTGCCAGCAGTAGACCTCAGGGACGAACAGATACGCAGTATTTT.

This clonotype was detected ten times or more. The rearrangement joins TRBV9 to TRBJ1-2; the match to TRBD1 covers 11 bases. CDR3 length: 14 amino acids. V dropped 2 bases and J dropped 7; count of bases not matched to a gene: 4. The germline V gene has CDR1 SGDLS and CDR2 YYNGEE. The CDR3 DNA is TGTGCCAGCAGCGTGGGACAGGGGGGTGGTGGCTACACCTTC. It codes for CASSVGQGGGGYTF.

A few counts support this clonotype. The V gene is TRBV9, the J gene TRBJ2-1; 8 nucleotides agree with TRBD2. CDR3 length: 15 amino acids. J was trimmed by 4 bases and V by 4 bases; bases with no gene match: 7. The V gene's germline CDR1 is SGDLS and CDR2 YYNGEE. Here the CDR3 DNA reads TGTGCCAGCAGCTCCGGGGGGGCTCTTTACAATGAGCAGTTCTTC. Amino acid sequence: CASSSGGALYNEQFF.